These T cell receptor beta chains were read from a single sample in a study of technical replicates of blood from a few donors. The data were produced by immunoSEQ multiplex PCR, yet TCRdb's version contains in-frame clones alone and is incomplete. There are about 85,000 clones in the sample; around 94% occur only once, and 0.25% to 0.3% lies in the top ten. The sequenced sample was T cells isolated from PBMCs. Every receptor here comes from a human donor in good health. Each CDR3 is given with its conserved first and last residue. A D gene is named only where the DNA matches it firmly. The size entry is marked missing in some rows and otherwise reads once, few, many or a size class.

J gene	clone size	D gene	V gene	CDR3 protein	CDR3 DNA
TRBJ2-3	NA	TRBD2	TRBV9	CASSVVSGDTQYF	TGTGCCAGCAGCGTAGTTAGCGGGGATACGCAGTATTTT
TRBJ1-2	NA	TRBD1	TRBV4-1	CASSSTGGKGYTF	TGCGCCAGCAGCTCGACAGGGGGCAAGGGCTACACCTTC
TRBJ2-7	NA	NA	TRBV14	CASSQDLSRDFSSYEQYF	TGTGCCAGCAGCCAAGATCTGAGTCGGGACTTCTCCTCCTACGAGCAGTACTTC
TRBJ2-3	NA	NA	TRBV6-5	CAIQSRERHEYF	TGTGCCATCCAAAGCCGGGAGCGCCATGAGTATTTT
TRBJ2-7	NA	TRBD1	TRBV9	CASSGDTGGSYEQYF	TGTGCCAGCAGCGGAGATACAGGGGGCTCCTACGAGCAGTACTTC
TRBJ2-1	NA	TRBD2	TRBV9	CASSVAGGGPSYNEQFF	TGTGCCAGCAGCGTAGCGGGCGGGGGGCCCTCCTACAATGAGCAGTTCTTC
TRBJ1-1	NA	TRBD1	TRBV7-9	CASSIRQGWPEAFF	TGTGCCAGCAGCATTAGACAGGGTTGGCCTGAAGCTTTCTTT
TRBJ1-1	once	TRBD1	TRBV5-1	CASSLGPGRGITEAFF	TGCGCCAGCAGCTTGGGCCCCGGCAGGGGGATCACTGAAGCTTTCTTT
TRBJ1-2	NA	NA	TRBV6-5	CASSYFSKSGYTF	TGTGCCAGCAGTTACTTTAGCAAATCTGGCTACACCTTC
TRBJ1-1	NA	NA	TRBV28	CASSLFWNTEAFF	TGTGCCAGCAGTTTATTCTGGAACACTGAAGCTTTCTTT
TRBJ2-1	NA	TRBD2	TRBV7-9	CASRRPGSLAGEDYNEQFF	TGTGCCAGCAGGAGACCGGGCTCACTAGCGGGGGAGGACTACAATGAGCAGTTCTTC
TRBJ1-2	NA	NA	TRBV10-3	CAISAVVIRSHGYTF	TGTGCCATCAGCGCGGTGGTCATAAGGTCTCATGGCTACACCTTC
TRBJ1-2	NA	TRBD1	TRBV28	CASSGHRGVGYTF	TGTGCCAGCAGTGGGCACAGGGGGGTTGGCTACACCTTC
TRBJ1-1	once	TRBD1	TRBV29-1	CSVEDLGQGGANTEAFF	TGCAGCGTTGAAGATCTGGGACAGGGGGGAGCGAACACTGAAGCTTTCTTT
TRBJ2-7	NA	NA	TRBV28	CASSVGHQISYEQYF	TGTGCCAGCAGTGTGGGACACCAAATCTCCTACGAGCAGTACTTC
TRBJ2-7	NA	NA	TRBV6-5	CASSYSITAPYEQYF	TGTGCCAGCAGTTACTCGATAACAGCCCCCTACGAGCAGTACTTC
TRBJ1-1	NA	NA	TRBV6-5	CASSYAGGAGEAFF	TGTGCCAGCAGTTACGCGGGGGGCGCGGGGGAAGCTTTCTTT
TRBJ1-4	NA	NA	TRBV19	CASRLRTRLFF	TGTGCCAGTAGGCTAAGGACACGGCTGTTTTTT
TRBJ2-1	NA	NA	TRBV19	CASSMSESEQFF	TGTGCCAGTAGTATGTCGGAGAGTGAGCAGTTCTTC
TRBJ1-2	NA	NA	TRBV7-8	CASSLSFGADGMGYTF	TGTGCCAGCAGCTTAAGTTTTGGGGCCGATGGTATGGGCTACACCTTC
TRBJ1-4	NA	TRBD1	TRBV4-1	CASNNPGQSRRTLNEKLFF	TGCGCCAGCAACAACCCGGGACAGTCCCGACGTACCCTTAATGAAAAACTGTTTTTT
TRBJ2-5	NA	NA	TRBV21-1	CASSPRTQYF	TGTGCCAGCAGCCCGCGGACCCAGTACTTC
TRBJ2-1	NA	TRBD2	TRBV2	CASSGTSGRSLFF	TGTGCCAGCAGTGGGACTAGCGGGAGGTCCTTGTTCTTC
TRBJ1-2	NA	NA	TRBV5-1	CASSLSGGVYGYTF	TGCGCCAGCAGCTTGTCCGGGGGAGTCTATGGCTACACCTTC
TRBJ2-4	NA	TRBD1	TRBV4-1	CASSQVSVGQGHIQYF	TGCGCCAGCAGCCAAGTTTCCGTGGGACAGGGGCACATTCAGTACTTC
TRBJ2-5	once	TRBD2	TRBV5-4	CASSLGLGISGSGTQYF	TGTGCCAGCAGCTTGGGTTTGGGTATTAGCGGGAGCGGGACCCAGTACTTC
TRBJ2-3	NA	NA	TRBV5-1	CASSLELEGTDTQYF	TGCGCCAGCAGCTTGGAGTTGGAGGGCACAGATACGCAGTATTTT
TRBJ2-7	NA	NA	TRBV11-2	CASSSTKGRLEQYF	TGTGCCAGCAGCTCCACAAAGGGGCGGCTCGAGCAGTACTTC
TRBJ1-5	NA	TRBD1	TRBV28	CASSGFTDRVVSNQPQHF	TGTGCCAGCAGTGGATTTACCGACAGGGTTGTTAGCAATCAGCCCCAGCATTTT
TRBJ2-1	NA	TRBD1	TRBV4-1	CASSRSRDSKNEQFF	TGCGCCAGCAGCCGATCCCGGGACAGTAAGAATGAGCAGTTCTTC
TRBJ2-3	NA	NA	TRBV6-1	CASSGPRYSFTDTQYF	TGTGCCAGCAGTGGGCCCAGGTACAGCTTCACAGATACGCAGTATTTT
TRBJ2-5	NA	TRBD1	TRBV30	CAWSPRYTGGPVGRNLKETQYF	TGTGCCTGGAGTCCGCGTTATACAGGGGGCCCGGTTGGTAGGAATCTTAAAGAGACCCAGTACTTC
TRBJ2-5	once	TRBD2	TRBV9	CASSEGRTSGRETQYF	TGTGCCAGCAGCGAGGGGAGGACTAGCGGGAGAGAGACCCAGTACTTC
TRBJ2-4	NA	NA	TRBV30	CAWSVADIQYF	TGTGCCTGGAGTGTGGCCGACATTCAGTACTTC
TRBJ2-7	NA	NA	TRBV7-3	CASSLSVGSSYEQYF	TGTGCCAGCAGCTTATCGGTGGGCAGTTCCTACGAGCAGTACTTC